The 28 T cell receptor beta chains listed next were all sequenced from one sample in a study of T cell repertoires in cytomegalovirus infection. One entry per CDR3 protein results from TCRdb running MiXCR on the reads. The sample yields approximately 260,000 distinct CDR3 sequences, about a sixth seen once. The sequenced material came from CD8+ T cells from PBMCs. The source is a human donor in good health (CMV status not recorded). Some clones in this sample may be carry-over from other donors' samples.

The CDR3 DNA follows: TGTGCCAGCAGCCAAGATCCGGGACAGGTAACCTCCTACGAGCAGTACTTC. Amino acids: CASSQDPGQVTSYEQYF. The genes are TRBV4-2 and TRBJ2-7, with TRBD1 identical over 8 bases. This CDR3 is built from 17 residues. With 0 bases clipped from V and 0 bases from J, the junction kept 7 bases outside the gene matches. Germline CDR1 is LGHNA and CDR2 is YNFKEQ.

This chain links TRBV4-1 with TRBJ1-1; no clear D. This CDR3 spans 14 amino acids. The V end was cut by 4 bases, the J end by 6 bases, with 15 bases between. Germline lookup yields CDR1 MGHRA and CDR2 YSYEKL. The CDR3 loop reads CASSPRRGGAEAFF. CDR3 nucleotide sequence: TGCGCCAGCAGCCCTAGACGGGGTGGAGCTGAAGCTTTCTTT.

This clonotype was counted many times. This rearrangement joins TRBV20-1 to TRBJ2-1; 7 nucleotides match TRBD2. This CDR3 is 14 amino acids long. V shed 3 bases, J shed 8 bases, and the junction held 10 bases outside the gene matches. Per the germline V gene, CDR1 is DFQATT and CDR2 is SNEGSKA (reference sequence). The CDR3 nucleotides are TGCAGTGCTAGGAAACCAGGGAGGGGTGATGAGCAGTTCTTC. Amino acids: CSARKPGRGDEQFF.

Only one count was recorded for this clonotype. CDR3 DNA sequence: TGTGCCAGTAGTATCGGGGATCAGCCCCAGCATTTT. Encoded protein: CASSIGDQPQHF. V usage is TRBV19 and J usage is TRBJ1-5; D not resolved. Between the trimmed V and J ends, which lost 3 bases and 5 bases, there was a span of 5 bases. Germline loops: CDR1 LNHDA, CDR2 SQIVND (reference sequence). The CDR3 has 12 residues.

This clonotype was detected only a few times. The J gene is TRBJ1-4, the V gene TRBV28; 9 bases are shared with TRBD1. After removal of 3 bases from V and 8 bases from J, the junction contained 13 bases not matched to a gene. Germline V gene lookup returns CDR1 MDHEN and CDR2 SYDVKM. The CDR3 is 17 amino acids. The CDR3 here is CASSLSDSGTGREKLFF. The CDR3 nucleotides are TGTGCCAGCAGTTTGTCCGATTCCGGGACAGGGCGGGAAAAACTGTTTTTT.

Concerning this clonotype: A much bigger clone sits one base away, suggesting this may be a read error. The V gene is TRBV27, the J gene TRBJ2-7; D gene uncertain. The V gene's germline CDR1 is MNHEY and CDR2 SMNVEV (reference sequence). The CDR3 consists of 16 residues. As DNA, the CDR3 is TGTGCCGGCAGTCCTCTCGGACGGTCGGCCTCCTACGAGCAGTACTTC. It yields the protein CAGSPLGRSASYEQYF.

This clonotype was observed a handful of times. This chain joins TRBV29-1 and TRBJ2-7; 7 nucleotides agree with TRBD2. Germline CDR1 and CDR2: SQVTM and ANQGSEA. The CDR3 totals 13 residues. Trimming cost V 4 bases and J 0 bases; bases outside gene matches: 3. CDR3 coding DNA: TGCAGCGTTGGGGGGGGAAGCTCCTACGAGCAGTACTTC. The encoded protein is CSVGGGSSYEQYF.

This clonotype was recorded at least ten times. The J gene is TRBJ2-1, the V gene TRBV7-6, with 7 bases fitting TRBD2. The J segment lost 0 bases and the V segment lost 1 base, leaving 9 bases of the junction unmatched. There are 18 residues in the CDR3. Looked up from germline, CDR1 is SGHVS and CDR2 is FNYEAQ. The CDR3 DNA reads as TGTGCCAGCAGCTTAGAAATTGGGGGGGTGGACTCCTACAATGAGCAGTTCTTC. This translates into CASSLEIGGVDSYNEQFF.

The J gene is TRBJ1-4, the V gene TRBV5-1; D is perhaps TRBD1 (6 bases). The CDR3 length is 15 residues. Germline values: CDR1 SGHRS, CDR2 YFSETQ. V gave up 0 bases and J gave up 6 bases, with 12 bases separating them. CDR3 amino acids: CASSLEGQKYEKLFF. CDR3 bases: TGCGCCAGCAGCTTGGAAGGACAGAAGTATGAAAAACTGTTTTTT.

This clonotype occurred many times. This sequence joins TRBV7-9 and TRBJ1-1, with a tentative D call TRBD1 (5 bases). Germline V gives CDR1 SEHNR, CDR2 FQNEAQ (reference sequence). The CDR3 has 15 residues. The V end lost 5 bases, the J end lost 3 bases, and 16 bases lay between the germline ends. The DNA for the CDR3 is TGTGCCAGCAGCCCATGGGGGGAGGAGGACACTGAAGCTTTCTTT. Translated, it gives CASSPWGEEDTEAFF.

This sequence joins TRBV2 and TRBJ1-2; no reliable D call. The germline V gene has CDR1 SNHLY and CDR2 FYNNEI. Trimming removed 3 bases at V and 3 bases at J, with 11 bases between. This CDR3 comprises 14 residues. The CDR3 sequence: CASSDGHRDYGYTF. In DNA form, the CDR3 reads TGTGCCAGCAGTGACGGCCACCGCGACTATGGCTACACCTTC.

Note on this clonotype: A much larger clonotype is one base distant, so this may be a read error. The V and J genes are TRBV28 and TRBJ2-7; 10 bases fit TRBD2. Germline lookup yields CDR1 MDHEN and CDR2 SYDVKM. There are 14 residues in the CDR3. J lost 2 bases, V lost 7 bases, and 5 bases had no gene match. This chain's CDR3 is CASTPLAGPYEQYF. The DNA for the CDR3 is TGTGCCAGCACACCACTAGCGGGGCCCTACGAGCAGTACTTC.

This clonotype was counted at least ten times. This rearrangement joins TRBV7-9 to TRBJ2-7; TRBD1 matches 7 bases. Germline V gene sequence: CDR1 SEHNR, CDR2 FQNEAQ (reference sequence). With V trimmed by 4 bases and J by 2 bases, 11 bases remained unmatched. This CDR3 has 16 residues. CDR3 nucleotide sequence: TGTGCCAGCAGCTACGATAAAAGGACAGGCGCCTACGAGCAGTACTTC. Translation gives CASSYDKRTGAYEQYF.

The table lists this clonotype with a few counts. The chain employs TRBV5-4 and TRBJ2-7; unclear D gene. The V gene lost 1 base and the J gene lost 2 bases, with 10 bases spanning the gap. CDR1 and CDR2 from the germline V gene are SGHNT and YYREEE (reference sequence). The CDR3 runs 14 residues. This CDR3 is CASSLRGKTYEQYF. CDR3 nucleotide sequence: TGTGCCAGCAGCTTGCGAGGCAAGACCTACGAGCAGTACTTC.

This clonotype was observed at least ten times. The rearrangement joins TRBV6-6 to TRBJ2-7; no clear D. The V gene lost 6 bases and the J gene lost 3 bases, with 18 bases spanning the gap. Germline loops: CDR1 MNHNY, CDR2 SVGAGI (reference sequence). The CDR3 runs 15 residues. The CDR3 loop reads CASSYLQILDYEQYF. The CDR3 coding sequence is TGTGCCAGCAGCTATCTCCAAATTCTAGACTACGAGCAGTACTTC.

This chain joins TRBV27 and TRBJ1-2, with D possibly being TRBD1 (6 bases). V was clipped by 3 bases and J by 8 bases, with 13 bases between them. The V gene's germline CDR1 is MNHEY and CDR2 SMNVEV (reference sequence). The CDR3 spans 13 residues. The DNA for the CDR3 is TGTGCCAGCAGTTTTAACAGGGAAGGAGGCTACACCTTC. It yields the protein CASSFNREGGYTF.

This clonotype appeared a few times. This sequence joins TRBV13 and TRBJ1-1; no firm D call. Germline V gives CDR1 PRHDT, CDR2 FYEKMQ (reference sequence). This CDR3 spans 14 amino acids. V was trimmed by 5 bases and J by 3 bases, leaving 13 bases between them. The CDR3 sequence is CASSPSGTYTEAFF. CDR3 DNA sequence: TGTGCCAGCAGCCCCTCGGGAACCTACACTGAAGCTTTCTTT.

This clonotype occurred a few times. This sequence joins TRBV15 and TRBJ1-2; D uncertain. Germline CDR1 is LNHNV and CDR2 is YYDKDF (reference sequence). Trimming removed 3 bases at V and 0 bases at J, with 17 bases between. CDR3 length equals 17 residues. As DNA, the CDR3 is TGTGCCACCAGCAGGGACGGCGAAGGCCAGGCTAACTATGGCTACACCTTC. Residues: CATSRDGEGQANYGYTF.

The chain joins TRBV9 to TRBJ2-3; D gene unclear. The germline V and J ends were trimmed by 1 base and 2 bases, with 17 bases remaining between them. Germline V gene sequence: CDR1 SGDLS, CDR2 YYNGEE. CDR3 size: 17 residues. The CDR3 region is CASSVSGAQASTDTQYF. CDR3 DNA sequence: TGTGCCAGCAGCGTATCCGGAGCCCAGGCTTCCACAGATACGCAGTATTTT. Variable domain in full (rest from reference TRBV9 and TRBJ2-3): DSGVTQTPKHLITATGQRVTLRCSPRSGDLSVYWYQQSLDQGLQFLIQYYNGEERAKGNILERFSAQQFPDLHSELNLSSLELGDSALYFCASSVSGAQASTDTQYFGPGTRLTVL.

This clonotype was found a few times. The chain carries TRBV9 and TRBJ1-2, with D maybe TRBD1 (5 bases). Germline V gene lookup returns CDR1 SGDLS and CDR2 YYNGEE. The CDR3 is made up of 13 amino acids. Trimming removed 4 bases at V and 8 bases at J, with 15 bases between. CDR3 nucleotide sequence: TGTGCCAGCAGCAGTCAGGGACGGCGCGGCTACACCTTC. It specifies CASSSQGRRGYTF.

This clonotype came up a few times. V gene TRBV7-9 combines with J gene TRBJ2-3; the D gene is possibly TRBD1 (6 bases). V was shortened by 7 bases and J by 2 bases, with 16 bases between the two germline ends. Germline V gives CDR1 SEHNR, CDR2 FQNEAQ (reference sequence). The CDR3 contains 15 residues. The CDR3: CASIFSDRDTDTQYF. The CDR3 region has the DNA TGTGCCAGCATCTTCTCGGACAGAGACACAGATACGCAGTATTTT.

This clonotype has at least ten counts. The chain has TRBV11-1 and TRBJ2-7; 10 nucleotides match TRBD2. The CDR3 is 13 amino acids. The V gene end was trimmed by 6 bases and the J gene end by 3 bases; junction bases not matched to a gene: 2. Germline V gives CDR1 SGHAT, CDR2 FQDESV (reference sequence). The CDR3 spells CASRAGGSYEQYF. CDR3 DNA sequence: TGTGCCAGCAGAGCGGGGGGGAGCTACGAGCAGTACTTC.

This clonotype was seen a handful of times. The chain combines TRBV27 with TRBJ1-5; TRBD1 aligns across 8 bases. This CDR3 has 16 amino acids. The V gene end was trimmed by 6 bases and the J gene end by 7 bases; junction bases not matched to a gene: 14. Germline CDR1 MNHEY, CDR2 SMNVEV (reference sequence). The CDR3: CASSPYRDRKGQPQHF. The CDR3 nucleotides are TGTGCCAGCAGCCCCTACCGGGACAGGAAGGGCCAGCCCCAGCATTTT.

This clonotype was seen ten or more times. The rearrangement links TRBV7-2 to TRBJ1-1; 7 bases match TRBD1. The CDR3 has 14 amino acids. Germline V CDR1 and CDR2: SGHTA, FQGNSA. After removal of 2 bases from V and 5 bases from J, the junction contained 5 bases not matched to a gene. The CDR3 sequence is CASSLTQGVTEAFF. Here the CDR3 DNA reads TGTGCCAGCAGCTTAACCCAGGGGGTTACTGAAGCTTTCTTT.

The V gene is TRBV15, the J gene TRBJ2-7; the D call may be TRBD1 or TRBD2 (5 bases each). Germline values: CDR1 LNHNV, CDR2 YYDKDF (reference sequence). V was shortened by 3 bases and J by 0 bases, with 15 bases between the two germline ends. The CDR3 has 16 amino acids. CDR3 amino acids: CATSRDWGSSSYEQYF. The CDR3 nucleotides read TGTGCCACCAGCAGGGACTGGGGCAGTAGCTCCTACGAGCAGTACTTC.

The chain carries TRBV4-1 and TRBJ2-7, with D possibly matching TRBD1 (7 bases). CDR3 length: 16 amino acids. Germline CDR1 reads MGHRA; CDR2 reads YSYEKL. The germline V and J ends were trimmed by 0 bases and 3 bases, with 15 bases remaining between them. CDR3 DNA sequence: TGCGCCAGCAGCCAAGATACAGGGCAGGGGGGCTACGAGCAGTACTTC. Translated, it gives CASSQDTGQGGYEQYF.

The V call is TRBV27, the J call TRBJ2-7; TRBD2 might be the D (6 bases). V lost 3 bases and J lost 3, with 15 bases in between. The germline V gene encodes CDR1 MNHEY and CDR2 SMNVEV (reference sequence). The CDR3 spans 15 residues. The CDR3: CASSFGDPEGYEQYF. The CDR3 nucleotides read TGTGCCAGCAGTTTCGGGGATCCGGAGGGCTACGAGCAGTACTTC.

This clonotype was seen ten or more times. The chain combines TRBV7-6 with TRBJ2-2; D gene uncertain. Germline values: CDR1 SGHVS, CDR2 FNYEAQ. The CDR3 spans 14 residues. Trimming took 2 bases from V and 4 from J, leaving 8 bases between them. The CDR3 is CASSLLGPTGELFF. The CDR3 DNA sequence: TGTGCCAGCAGCTTACTGGGCCCCACCGGGGAGCTGTTTTTT.